The source of this TCR beta chain is a study of blood T cell repertoires in COVID-19. Turning to the study itself: Sites across the United States, Italy and Spain contributed samples from acute and convalescent COVID-19.

Original processing methods: How many nucleated cells were present was estimated from reference gene primer amplification. Clones were sequenced by immunoSEQ multiplex PCR, and TCRdb holds only the in-frame ones, with some missing. V and J calls and clone size are copied from that table; D and trimming were computed from the DNA. Of 130,000 or so clones in the sample, more than 65% were seen once. This CDR3 has 16 residues. Germline V gene data show CDR1 as SGHTA and CDR2 as FQGNSA. V was pared by 5 bases and J by 3 bases, with 3 bases of the junction left unmatched. The TCR comes from a human donor in a cohort sampled during active COVID-19. The V call is TRBV7-2, the J call TRBJ2-3, with TRBD2 matching over 15 bases. The sequencing input was peripheral blood. The CDR3 DNA reads as TGTGCCAGCAGCACCGGACTAGCGGGGGGGACAGATACGCAGTATTTT. Protein: CASSTGLAGGTDTQYF.